These T cell receptor beta chains were read from a single sample in a study of T cells after yellow fever vaccination. TCRdb analysed the 5' RACE reads with MiXCR anew, one entry per CDR3 protein. The table shows hundreds of thousands of distinct CDR3 sequences, with 13% occurring only once. The source was PBMCs, collected on the day of the yellow fever booster vaccination. Receptor source: a man aged 25 to 40 who received the YFV17D yellow fever vaccine. CDR3s leave out the opening cysteine and the closing phenylalanine or tryptophan. Size tells how often a clone was seen (once, few, many) or the class of an expanded clone, and some rows leave it out.

v_gene	j_gene	abundance	CDR3aa
TRBV30	TRBJ2-3	-	ACTGTGNTDTQY
TRBV6-2/TRBV6-3	TRBJ2-1	once	ASSYSGTRVGEQF
TRBV19	TRBJ2-2	few	ASSVGTVAGELF
TRBV28	TRBJ2-1	many	ASRTYNEQF
TRBV25-1	TRBJ2-5	few	ASSGIGQAQETQY
TRBV5-6	TRBJ2-7	-	ASSLGGRTGGN
TRBV7-2	TRBJ2-7	-	ASSLWGQVDSYEQY
TRBV24-1	TRBJ2-7	few	ATRDVQGLERSEQY
TRBV7-9	TRBJ2-3	-	ASSLVLTGPDTQY
TRBV18	TRBJ2-1	few	ASSPGLRGSSYNEQF
TRBV11-2	TRBJ2-5	once	ASSPRSALGTSGGKETQY
TRBV7-2	TRBJ2-3	-	ASSFPTVVSTDTQY
TRBV4-2	TRBJ2-1	many	ASSGTGGYNEQF
TRBV7-8	TRBJ2-1	-	ASSPSPAGPTKNEQF
TRBV3-1	TRBJ1-2	few	ASSQDGSSRGISGYT
TRBV19	TRBJ1-5	-	ASIGTGGTYQPQH
TRBV7-9	TRBJ2-1	few	ASSSGTRSSSYNEQF
TRBV20-1	TRBJ2-7	few	SARRAGYEQY
TRBV19	TRBJ2-1	many	ASSNQIAGVVDNEQF
TRBV6-6	TRBJ1-2	-	ASSPVYGYT
TRBV10-3	TRBJ2-7	-	AISESKYEQY
TRBV28	TRBJ2-5	many	ASSDLAGEKETQY
TRBV7-3	TRBJ2-1	few	ASSLTGGLLLEQF
TRBV5-1	TRBJ1-1	-	ASSLMSNTEAF
TRBV20-1	TRBJ2-3	-	SARESSGGNSTDTQY
TRBV12-3/TRBV12-4	TRBJ1-2	many	ASSRQNYGYT
TRBV7-2	TRBJ1-2	few	ASMKSEFYGYT
TRBV4-3	TRBJ2-7	-	ASSQLPIAEEYEQY
TRBV7-9	TRBJ2-5	-	ASSLSEVQETQY
TRBV12-3/TRBV12-4	TRBJ2-1	few	ASGNAVLSSYNEQF
TRBV5-1	TRBJ2-7	few	ASRASGSLTYEQY
TRBV20-1	TRBJ2-7	-	SANPSGRAYEQY
TRBV20-1	TRBJ2-7	-	SARVVGGLAGAHEQY
TRBV30	TRBJ2-3	-	AWSRWKLAGRTDTQY
TRBV14	TRBJ2-7	few	ASSKGQGVFEQY
TRBV20-1	TRBJ2-3	-	CARSGTGGNTDTQY
TRBV20-1	TRBJ1-2	few	SAPFKGGANYGYT
TRBV30	TRBJ2-3	-	AWSVGQFRSTQY
TRBV7-9	TRBJ1-4	many	ASSPGQGAEKLF
TRBV6-6	TRBJ2-3	few	ASSYFGSDTQY
TRBV5-6	TRBJ2-1	-	ASTASGNANEQF
TRBV18	TRBJ2-2	few	ASSRQGTSGELF
TRBV6-2/TRBV6-3	TRBJ1-6	-	ASSYSRGTPLH
TRBV6-5	TRBJ2-2	few	ASSYSGRGELF
TRBV7-2	TRBJ2-7	-	ASSLDVDHYEQY